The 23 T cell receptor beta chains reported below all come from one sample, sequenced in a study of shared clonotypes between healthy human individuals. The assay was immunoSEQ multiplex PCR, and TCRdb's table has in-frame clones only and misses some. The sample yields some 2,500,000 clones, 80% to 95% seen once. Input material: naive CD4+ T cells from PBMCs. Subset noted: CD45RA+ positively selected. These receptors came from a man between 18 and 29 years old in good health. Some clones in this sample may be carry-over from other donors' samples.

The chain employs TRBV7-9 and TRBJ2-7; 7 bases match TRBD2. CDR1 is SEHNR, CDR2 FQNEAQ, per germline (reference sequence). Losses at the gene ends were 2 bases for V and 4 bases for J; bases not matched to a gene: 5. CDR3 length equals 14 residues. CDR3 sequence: CASSLLGGPYEQYF. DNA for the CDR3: TGTGCCAGCAGCTTACTGGGAGGGCCGTACGAGCAGTACTTC.

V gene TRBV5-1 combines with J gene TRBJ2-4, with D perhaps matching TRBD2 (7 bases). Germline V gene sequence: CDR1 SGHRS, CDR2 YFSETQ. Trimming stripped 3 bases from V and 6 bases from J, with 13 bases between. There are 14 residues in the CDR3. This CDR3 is CASSSGGGLNIQYF. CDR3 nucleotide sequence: TGCGCCAGCAGCTCGGGCGGGGGCCTAAACATTCAGTACTTC.

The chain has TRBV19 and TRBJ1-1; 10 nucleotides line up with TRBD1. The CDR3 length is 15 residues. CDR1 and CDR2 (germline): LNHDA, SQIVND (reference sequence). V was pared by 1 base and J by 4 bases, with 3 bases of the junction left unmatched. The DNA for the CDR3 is TGTGCCAGTAGTATAGTTTGGGACAGGGGCACTGAAGCTTTCTTT. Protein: CASSIVWDRGTEAFF.

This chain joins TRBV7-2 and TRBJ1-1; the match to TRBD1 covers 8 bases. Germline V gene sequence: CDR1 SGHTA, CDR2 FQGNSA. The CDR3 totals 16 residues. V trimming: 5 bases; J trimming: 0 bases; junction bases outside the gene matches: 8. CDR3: CASSPRQGSLNTEAFF. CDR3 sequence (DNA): TGTGCCAGCAGCCCCCGACAGGGGTCCCTGAACACTGAAGCTTTCTTT. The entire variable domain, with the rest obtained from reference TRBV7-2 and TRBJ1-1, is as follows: GAGVSQSPSNKVTEKGKDVELRCDPISGHTALYWYRQSLGQGLEFLIYFQGNSAPDKSGLPSDRFSAERTGGSVSTLTIQRTQQEDSAVYLCASSPRQGSLNTEAFFGQGTRLTVV.

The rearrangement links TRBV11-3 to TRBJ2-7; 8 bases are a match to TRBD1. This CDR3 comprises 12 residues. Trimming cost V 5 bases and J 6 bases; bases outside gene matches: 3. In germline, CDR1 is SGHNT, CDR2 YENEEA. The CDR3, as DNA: TGTGCCAGCAGCCCACAGGGGGGCGAGCAGTACTTC. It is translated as CASSPQGGEQYF.

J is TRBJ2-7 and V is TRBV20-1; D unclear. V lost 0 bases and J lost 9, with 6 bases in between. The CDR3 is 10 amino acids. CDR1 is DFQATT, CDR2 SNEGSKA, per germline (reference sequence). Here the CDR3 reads CSARDRVQYF. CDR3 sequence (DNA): TGCAGTGCTAGAGATCGAGTGCAGTACTTC.

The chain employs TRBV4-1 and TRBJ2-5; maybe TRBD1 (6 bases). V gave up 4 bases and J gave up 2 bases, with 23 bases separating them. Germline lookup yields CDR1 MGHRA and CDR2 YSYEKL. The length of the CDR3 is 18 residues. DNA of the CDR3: TGCGCCAGCAGCCCTTCTCCCCCTCAGGGGCGCGGTCAAGAGACCCAGTACTTC. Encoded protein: CASSPSPPQGRGQETQYF.

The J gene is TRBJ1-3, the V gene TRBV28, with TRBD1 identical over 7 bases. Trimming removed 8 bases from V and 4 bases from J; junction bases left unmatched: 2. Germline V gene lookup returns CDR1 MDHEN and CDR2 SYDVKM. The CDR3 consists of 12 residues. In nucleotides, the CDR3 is TGTGCCAGCGCGACAGGGGGAAACACCATATATTTT. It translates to CASATGGNTIYF.

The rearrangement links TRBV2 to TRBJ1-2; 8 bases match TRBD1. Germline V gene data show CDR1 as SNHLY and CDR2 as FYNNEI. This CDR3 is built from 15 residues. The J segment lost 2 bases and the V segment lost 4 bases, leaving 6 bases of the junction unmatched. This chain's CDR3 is CASSVRQGTNYGYTF. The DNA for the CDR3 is TGTGCCAGCAGTGTTCGACAGGGGACCAACTATGGCTACACCTTC. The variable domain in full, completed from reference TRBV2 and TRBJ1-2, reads EPEVTQTPSHQVTQMGQEVILRCVPISNHLYFYWYRQILGQKVEFLVSFYNNEISEKSEIFDDQFSVERPDGSNFTLKIRSTKLEDSAMYFCASSVRQGTNYGYTFGSGTRLTVV.

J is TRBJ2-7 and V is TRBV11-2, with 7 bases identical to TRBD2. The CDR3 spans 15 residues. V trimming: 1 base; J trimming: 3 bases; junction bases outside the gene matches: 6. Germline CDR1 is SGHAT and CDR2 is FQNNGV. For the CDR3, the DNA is TGTGCCAGCAGCTTAGGTAGCGGGCAGTTCTACGAGCAGTACTTC. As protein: CASSLGSGQFYEQYF. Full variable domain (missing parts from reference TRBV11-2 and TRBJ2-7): EAGVAQSPRYKIIEKRQSVAFWCNPISGHATLYWYQQILGQGPKLLIQFQNNGVVDDSQLPKDRFSAERLKGVDSTLKIQPAKLEDSAVYLCASSLGSGQFYEQYFGPGTRLTVT.

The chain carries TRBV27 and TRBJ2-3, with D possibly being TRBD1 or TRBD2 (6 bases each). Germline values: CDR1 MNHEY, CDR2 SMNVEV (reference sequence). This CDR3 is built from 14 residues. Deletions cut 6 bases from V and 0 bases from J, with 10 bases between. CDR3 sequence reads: CASRRGASTDTQYF. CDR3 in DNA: TGTGCCAGCAGGAGGGGGGCTAGCACAGATACGCAGTATTTT.

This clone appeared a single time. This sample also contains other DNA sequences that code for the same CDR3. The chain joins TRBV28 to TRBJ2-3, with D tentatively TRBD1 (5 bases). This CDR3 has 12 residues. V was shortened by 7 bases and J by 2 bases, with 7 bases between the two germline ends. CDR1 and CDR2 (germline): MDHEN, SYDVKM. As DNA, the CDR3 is TGTGCCAGCAAAGGGGACACAGATACGCAGTATTTT. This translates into CASKGDTDTQYF. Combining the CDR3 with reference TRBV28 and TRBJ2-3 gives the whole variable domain DVKVTQSSRYLVKRTGEKVFLECVQDMDHENMFWYRQDPGLGLRLIYFSYDVKMKEKGDIPEGYSVSREKKERFSLILESASTNQTSMYLCASKGDTDTQYFGPGTRLTVL.

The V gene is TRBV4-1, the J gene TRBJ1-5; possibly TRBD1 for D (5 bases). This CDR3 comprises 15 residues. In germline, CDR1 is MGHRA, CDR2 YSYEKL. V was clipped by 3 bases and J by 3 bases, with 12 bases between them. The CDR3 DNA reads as TGCGCCAGCAGCCACGCCACAGGACCCAATCAGCCCCAGCATTTT. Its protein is CASSHATGPNQPQHF.

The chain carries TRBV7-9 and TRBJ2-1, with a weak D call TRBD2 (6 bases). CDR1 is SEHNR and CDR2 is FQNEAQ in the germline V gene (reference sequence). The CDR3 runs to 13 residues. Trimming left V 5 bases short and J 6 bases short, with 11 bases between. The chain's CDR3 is CASSLGTRNEQFF. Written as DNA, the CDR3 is TGTGCCAGCAGCCTAGGGACTCGCAATGAGCAGTTCTTC. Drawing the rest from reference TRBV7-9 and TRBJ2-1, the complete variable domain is DTGVSQNPRHKITKRGQNVTFRCDPISEHNRLYWYRQTLGQGPEFLTYFQNEAQLEKSRLLSDRFSAERPKGSFSTLEIQRTEQGDSAMYLCASSLGTRNEQFFGPGTRLTVL.

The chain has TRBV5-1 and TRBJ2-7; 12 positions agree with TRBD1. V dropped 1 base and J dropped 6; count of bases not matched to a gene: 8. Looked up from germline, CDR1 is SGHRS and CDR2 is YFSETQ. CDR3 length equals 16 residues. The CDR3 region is CASSLQPGQGAGEQYF. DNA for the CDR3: TGCGCCAGCAGCTTGCAACCGGGACAGGGGGCGGGCGAGCAGTACTTC.

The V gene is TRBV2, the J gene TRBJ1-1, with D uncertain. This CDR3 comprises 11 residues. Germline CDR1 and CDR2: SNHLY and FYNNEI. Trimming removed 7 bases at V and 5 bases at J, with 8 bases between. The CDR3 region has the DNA TGTGCCAGCATCCTAAAGACTGAAGCTTTCTTT. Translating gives CASILKTEAFF.

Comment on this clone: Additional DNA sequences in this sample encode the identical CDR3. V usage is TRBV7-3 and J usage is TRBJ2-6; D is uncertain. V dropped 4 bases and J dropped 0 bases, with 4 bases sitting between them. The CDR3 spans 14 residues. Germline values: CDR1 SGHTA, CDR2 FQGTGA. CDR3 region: CASSSNSGANVLTF. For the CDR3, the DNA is TGTGCCAGCAGCTCAAACTCTGGGGCCAACGTCCTGACTTTC.

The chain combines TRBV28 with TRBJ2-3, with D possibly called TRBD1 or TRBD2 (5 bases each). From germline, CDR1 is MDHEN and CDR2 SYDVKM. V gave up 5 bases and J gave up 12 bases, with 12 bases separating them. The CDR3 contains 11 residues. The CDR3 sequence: CASSTSGTQYF. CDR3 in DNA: TGTGCCAGCAGTACCTCCGGGACCCAGTATTTT.

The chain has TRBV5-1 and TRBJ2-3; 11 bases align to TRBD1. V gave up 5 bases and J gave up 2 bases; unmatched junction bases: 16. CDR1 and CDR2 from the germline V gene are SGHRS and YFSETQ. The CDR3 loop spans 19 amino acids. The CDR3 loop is CASSRDRGSLAGSTDTQYF. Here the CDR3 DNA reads TGCGCCAGCAGTAGGGACAGGGGGTCGCTAGCGGGATCCACAGATACGCAGTATTTT.

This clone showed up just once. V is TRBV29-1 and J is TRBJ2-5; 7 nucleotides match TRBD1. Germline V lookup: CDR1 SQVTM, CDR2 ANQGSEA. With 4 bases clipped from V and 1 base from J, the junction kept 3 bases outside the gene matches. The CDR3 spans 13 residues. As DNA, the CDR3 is TGCAGCGTTGGGGACAGCCGCCAAGAGACCCAGTACTTC. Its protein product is CSVGDSRQETQYF.

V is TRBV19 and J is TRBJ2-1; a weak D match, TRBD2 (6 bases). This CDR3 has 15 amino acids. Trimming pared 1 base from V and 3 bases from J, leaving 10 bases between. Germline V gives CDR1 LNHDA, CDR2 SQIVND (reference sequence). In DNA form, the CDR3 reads TGTGCCAGTAGTATAGCGGGAGTGGGCTACAATGAGCAGTTCTTC. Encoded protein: CASSIAGVGYNEQFF.

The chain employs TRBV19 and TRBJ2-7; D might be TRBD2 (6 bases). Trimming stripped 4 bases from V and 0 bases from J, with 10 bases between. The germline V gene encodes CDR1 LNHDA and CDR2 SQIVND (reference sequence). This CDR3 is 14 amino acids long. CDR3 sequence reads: CASSSGVNSYEQYF. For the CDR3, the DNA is TGTGCCAGTAGTAGCGGGGTTAACTCCTACGAGCAGTACTTC.

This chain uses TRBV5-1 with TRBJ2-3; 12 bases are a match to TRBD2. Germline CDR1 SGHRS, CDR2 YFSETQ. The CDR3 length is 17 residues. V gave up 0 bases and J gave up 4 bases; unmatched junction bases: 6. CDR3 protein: CASSLGATSGGPDTQYF. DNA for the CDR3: TGCGCCAGCAGCTTGGGGGCGACTAGCGGGGGACCAGATACGCAGTATTTT.